This T cell receptor (beta chain) stems from a study of T cell clones after liver transplantation (dated by TCRdb to the late 2010s). Regarding the study in general: ITN030ST, the source of the samples, was a randomized trial that attempted immunosuppression withdrawal within 2 years of liver transplantation. After a pre-transplant mixed lymphocyte reaction, TCRbeta sequencing was used to pinpoint donor-reactive T cell clones, which were subsequently tracked in post-transplant blood. Third party-reactive TCRbeta sequences from pre-transplant MLRs were also identified as an antigen-independent comparator for donor-reactive sequences. Of the eight recipients, a few were HCV-positive, while the remaining recipients had been transplanted for non-autoimmune, non-viral indications. No induction therapy was given to the subjects, and standard immunosuppression was administered until randomization at 12-24 months post-transplant. To count as tolerant, a recipient had to stay completely off immunosuppression for at least one year without liver enzymes climbing beyond twice the upper limit of normal. Blood samples were collected pre-transplant, pre-randomization before withdrawal, and post-randomization after either full withdrawal or failed withdrawal. A cohort of 8 liver transplant recipients was studied, of whom 3 were classified as tolerant and 5 as non-tolerant. General study outcomes and caveats: Circulating donor-reactive CD4 TCRbeta sequences fell significantly post-transplant in most of the 8 subjects, irrespective of tolerance or HCV status. Low numbers of available donor cells limited the measurable donor-reactive repertoire in a couple of subjects. A greater decline was seen for donor-reactive sequences than for third party-reactive sequences, suggesting partial antigen-specific deletion unrelated to withdrawal success. Without allograft tissue specimens, donor-reactive T cells may have migrated into the graft rather than being deleted. Conclusions were preliminary, limited by small, heterogeneous patient numbers and non-standardized post-transplant time points. After accounting for repertoire turnover, donor-reactive detection was significantly reduced in 7 of 8 subjects for CD4 and 8 of 8 for CD8.

Frozen genomic DNA underwent high-throughput TCRbeta CDR3 sequencing by immunoSEQ, including PCR amplification, mapping, bias correction and internal controls. In the authors' own workflow: Productive rearrangements were kept, and unique TCRbeta sequences were defined by CDR3 nucleotide sequence plus V and J gene. For classification of a sequence as donor-reactive, at least 5-fold expansion in CFSE-low cells relative to unstimulated pre-transplant cells and a frequency of at least 0.01% were required. Minimum frequency thresholds were set for each subject on the basis of the unstimulated sample with the lowest template count, so that a detection power of at least 90% was ensured. Repertoire turnover was measured by Jensen-Shannon divergence between the top 1000 TCRbeta sequences post- and pre-transplant. Changes in detection of donor-reactive sequences were tested with two-sided Fisher's exact tests. Entries here come from immuneACCESS through TCRdb and include only in-frame sequences with V and J called. Some clones fail to appear in such tables; in the studies checked, an unresolved V gene covers under half of the shortfall, and the cause of the remainder is unknown. The V and J calls and clone size are taken from that table; D and trimming were inferred from the DNA. A total of 55,000 to 70,000 clones appear in this sample, about 92% of them only once. Approximately 1% of the sample is in the top ten clones.

Unstimulated PBMCs, after thawing, were stained for CD3, CD4 and CD8 and then FACS-sorted into CD3+CD4+ and CD3+CD8+ populations. Each of the 8 studied subjects was randomized to immunosuppression withdrawal. The Qiagen DNeasy Blood and Tissue Kit was used for genomic DNA isolation. Including cysteine and phenylalanine, the CDR3 has 15 amino acids. Only the CDR3 part of the read is kept: 45 bases, read in frame from the first base. As to this clone: The antigen this receptor binds is unknown. Within one base of it there is no much larger clone, and no base qualities were kept.

The receptor's source is a human patient who received a liver transplant. After a transplant, some of the T cells may come from the graft donor. The material was CD4+ T cells from blood, obtained nearly 26 months after liver transplant. This chain joins TRBV21-1 to TRBJ2-1; the table assigns TRBD1, which was not confirmed against the DNA. TRBV21-1 is termed a pseudogene. CDR3 loop: CASSKPGSSYNEQFF. The DNA reads TGTGCCAGCAGCAAACCTGGCAGCTCCTACAATGAGCAGTTCTTC.